One and the same sample provided the 32 T cell receptor beta chains below, sequenced in a study of blood T cell repertoires in COVID-19. Assay: immunoSEQ multiplex PCR; the TCRdb copy retains only in-frame clones and omits some. The table shows about 160,000 clones, with about 85% occurring only once. Specimen: peripheral blood. The receptors here all came from a man aged 80 or over with COVID-19, enrolled during active disease.

This sequence joins TRBV5-1 and TRBJ1-2; TRBD1 is a possible D gene (5 bases). CDR1 SGHRS and CDR2 YFSETQ come from the germline V gene. V dropped 4 bases and J dropped 3 bases, with 13 bases sitting between them. The CDR3 has 14 amino acids. The CDR3 is CASSRGGEDYGYTF. Here the CDR3 DNA reads TGCGCCAGCAGCCGGGGGGGTGAAGACTATGGCTACACCTTC.

This clone was seen a handful of times. This chain uses TRBV7-9 with TRBJ2-2; 7 bases line up with TRBD2. This CDR3 contains 14 residues. The junction had 2 bases not matched to a gene; V was cut back by 3 bases and J by 4 bases. Looked up from germline, CDR1 is SEHNR and CDR2 is FQNEAQ (reference sequence). This CDR3 reads CASSFSGGTGELFF. The CDR3, as DNA: TGTGCCAGCAGCTTTTCGGGGGGCACCGGGGAGCTGTTTTTT. Complete variable domain (other parts from reference TRBV7-9 and TRBJ2-2): DTGVSQNPRHKITKRGQNVTFRCDPISEHNRLYWYRQTLGQGPEFLTYFQNEAQLEKSRLLSDRFSAERPKGSFSTLEIQRTEQGDSAMYLCASSFSGGTGELFFGEGSRLTVL.

This rearrangement joins TRBV5-1 to TRBJ2-5; TRBD1 is a possible D gene (5 bases). Germline loops: CDR1 SGHRS, CDR2 YFSETQ. With 2 bases removed from V and 2 bases from J, the gap between germline ends came to 10 bases. The CDR3 spans 14 residues. The CDR3 spells CASSLGRQQETQYF. Written as DNA, the CDR3 is TGCGCCAGCAGCTTAGGACGACAGCAAGAGACCCAGTACTTC. The full variable domain, in which reference TRBV5-1 and TRBJ2-5 provide the parts outside the CDR3, is KAGVTQTPRYLIKTRGQQVTLSCSPISGHRSVSWYQQTPGQGLQFLFEYFSETQRNKGNFPGRFSGRQFSNSRSEMNVSTLELGDSALYLCASSLGRQQETQYFGPGTRLLVL.

The V call is TRBV3-1 (or the pseudogene TRBV3-2), the J call TRBJ1-1; TRBD1 is a possible D gene (6 bases). CDR1 and CDR2 (germline): LGHDT, YNNKEL (reference sequence). The germline V and J ends were trimmed by 3 bases and 10 bases, with 18 bases remaining between them. The CDR3 runs to 14 residues. CDR3: CASSQGPGVRGAFF. The CDR3 nucleotides are TGTGCCAGCAGCCAGGGGCCAGGGGTGAGGGGAGCTTTCTTT.

The V and J genes are TRBV9 and TRBJ2-3; TRBD2 aligns across 7 bases. The CDR3 has 15 amino acids. Germline CDR1 SGDLS, CDR2 YYNGEE. J gave up 2 bases and V 4 bases, and 7 bases lay outside the gene matches. The CDR3 DNA reads TGTGCCAGCAGCAGGTCACTAGCGCTCACAGATACGCAGTATTTT. Translated: CASSRSLALTDTQYF.

The chain combines TRBV3-1 (or the pseudogene TRBV3-2) with TRBJ2-5; D remains ambiguous. This CDR3 has 12 residues. Trimming took 2 bases from V and 1 from J, leaving 2 bases between them. The germline V gene encodes CDR1 LGHDT and CDR2 YNNKEL (reference sequence). The CDR3 DNA sequence: TGTGCCAGCAGCCAACTCCAAGAGACCCAGTACTTC. Translating it yields CASSQLQETQYF.

This clone was observed once. V gene TRBV6-2 or TRBV6-3 combines with J gene TRBJ1-1, with D unclear. Per the germline V gene, CDR1 is MNHEY and CDR2 is SVGEGT. The germline V and J ends were trimmed by 2 bases and 0 bases, with 10 bases remaining between them. This CDR3 comprises 15 residues. The CDR3 coding sequence is TGTGCCAGCAGTTACCCCCGGCGGCTGAACACTGAAGCTTTCTTT. Its protein product is CASSYPRRLNTEAFF.

This rearrangement joins TRBV10-3 to TRBJ2-3; the D gene is possibly TRBD2 (7 bases). The germline CDR1 and CDR2 sequences are ENHRY and SYGVKD. Trimming removed 8 bases at V and 6 bases at J, with 18 bases between. This CDR3 is 14 amino acids long. Written as DNA, the CDR3 is TGTGCCATCGAGGGGGGGGGCCGTTGGGATACGCAGTATTTT. Its translation is CAIEGGGRWDTQYF.

The gene calls are TRBV4-1 and TRBJ2-7; TRBD1 agrees at 10 bases. The CDR3 loop spans 15 amino acids. Germline V gene sequence: CDR1 MGHRA, CDR2 YSYEKL. Unmatched junction bases numbered 4, after V lost 3 bases and J lost 2 bases. The CDR3 nucleotides are TGCGCCAGCAGCCAGTCCGGGACAGGGGCCTACGAGCAGTACTTC. Its protein product is CASSQSGTGAYEQYF.

The CDR3 DNA reads as TGTGCCAGCAGTATCTTAGCGGGGGGGCCCCATGAGCAGTTCTTC. Translating gives CASSILAGGPHEQFF. The V gene is TRBV6-4, the J gene TRBJ2-1; 11 bases line up with TRBD2. Per the germline V gene, CDR1 is MRHNA and CDR2 is SNTAGT. V trimming: 5 bases; J trimming: 8 bases; junction bases outside the gene matches: 8. This CDR3 comprises 15 residues.

V gene TRBV7-9 combines with J gene TRBJ2-7; 10 nucleotides agree with TRBD1. CDR3 length: 15 residues. Germline CDR1 is SEHNR and CDR2 is FQNEAQ (reference sequence). With V trimmed by 1 base and J by 3 bases, 3 bases remained unmatched. The CDR3 spells CASSLGQGAVYEQYF. In nucleotides, the CDR3 is TGTGCCAGCAGCTTAGGACAGGGGGCTGTCTACGAGCAGTACTTC.

This clone was observed a single time. The chain employs TRBV3-1 (or the pseudogene TRBV3-2) and TRBJ1-1; D unclear. V lost 4 bases and J lost 8, with 11 bases in between. Per germline, CDR1 LGHDT and CDR2 YNNKEL (reference sequence). The CDR3 spans 12 residues. The CDR3 reads CASSRQGEEAFF. CDR3 DNA sequence: TGTGCCAGCAGCCGACAAGGCGAAGAAGCTTTCTTT.

This chain links TRBV6-6 with TRBJ2-5, with D possibly matching TRBD1 (6 bases). CDR1 and CDR2 (germline): MNHNY, SVGAGI (reference sequence). Trimming removed 6 bases from V and 5 bases from J, with 16 bases in between. The length of the CDR3 is 14 residues. As DNA, the CDR3 is TGTGCCAGCAGCTTAGGACAGTTCTCGGAGACCCAGTACTTC. This encodes CASSLGQFSETQYF.

V is TRBV9 and J is TRBJ1-3; TRBD1 might be the D (6 bases). The V end lost 3 bases, the J end lost 2 bases, and 15 bases lay between the germline ends. Germline-derived CDR1 and CDR2 are SGDLS and YYNGEE. The CDR3 is 16 residues long. The chain's CDR3 is CASSAYRVGAGNTIYF. The CDR3 coding sequence is TGTGCCAGCAGCGCATACAGGGTAGGGGCTGGAAACACCATATATTTT.

The chain links TRBV19 to TRBJ2-3; a weak D match, TRBD2 (6 bases). The CDR3 has 11 amino acids. V gave up 11 bases and J gave up 3 bases, with 9 bases separating them. Germline values: CDR1 LNHDA, CDR2 SQIVND (reference sequence). The CDR3 sequence: CAAGGTDTQYF. In nucleotides, the CDR3 is TGTGCCGCTGGGGGGACAGATACGCAGTATTTT.

The chain is built from TRBV6-4 and TRBJ1-5, with 7 positions matching TRBD1. CDR3 length: 14 residues. V lost 6 bases to trimming and J lost 6 bases; unmatched junction nucleotides: 8. CDR1 and CDR2 from the germline V gene are MRHNA and SNTAGT. The CDR3 DNA reads as TGTGCCAGCAGCCCGACAGGGATCGGTCAGCCCCAGCATTTT. This gives the protein CASSPTGIGQPQHF.

V gene TRBV5-1 combines with J gene TRBJ1-2, with 9 positions matching TRBD1. With V trimmed by 4 bases and J by 2 bases, 3 bases remained unmatched. The germline gives CDR1 SGHRS, CDR2 YFSETQ. This CDR3 spans 14 amino acids. CDR3 residues: CASSGQGYNYGYTF. CDR3 in DNA: TGCGCCAGCAGCGGACAGGGGTACAACTATGGCTACACCTTC.

The CDR3 bases are TGTGCCAGCAGCGTGCTGGACAGGGATAGCACTGAAGCTTTCTTT. It specifies CASSVLDRDSTEAFF. V gene TRBV9 combines with J gene TRBJ1-1; 8 nucleotides align to TRBD1. The CDR3 length is 15 residues. Germline CDR1 and CDR2: SGDLS and YYNGEE. V gave up 2 bases and J gave up 4 bases; unmatched junction bases: 7.

Here the CDR3 reads CASSYSGPYGGQPQHF. DNA of the CDR3: TGTGCCAGCAGTTACTCGGGGCCCTACGGTGGTCAGCCCCAGCATTTT. The chain recombines TRBV6-5 with TRBJ1-5, with D possibly being TRBD1 (5 bases). Germline lookup yields CDR1 MNHEY and CDR2 SVGAGI. CDR3 length equals 16 residues. The V gene lost 0 bases and the J gene lost 6 bases, with 15 bases spanning the gap.

V usage is TRBV15 and J usage is TRBJ1-2; 7 positions match TRBD1. The J segment lost 2 bases and the V segment lost 9 bases, leaving 9 bases of the junction unmatched. The V gene's germline CDR1 is LNHNV and CDR2 YYDKDF (reference sequence). The CDR3 has 14 residues. For the CDR3, the DNA is TGTGCCACTCGCTCCGGGACAGCGAACTATGGCTACACCTTC. Its translation: CATRSGTANYGYTF.

CDR3 amino acids: CAISDPGTFNTGELFF. The CDR3 DNA reads as TGTGCCATCAGTGACCCGGGGACATTTAACACCGGGGAGCTGTTTTTT. The chain couples TRBV10-3 to TRBJ2-2, with D maybe TRBD1 (6 bases). This CDR3 is 16 amino acids long. Per the germline V gene, CDR1 is ENHRY and CDR2 is SYGVKD. Deletions cut 3 bases from V and 2 bases from J, with 13 bases between.

The chain carries TRBV7-2 and TRBJ1-5, with TRBD1 matching 8 bases. From germline, CDR1 is SGHTA and CDR2 FQGNSA. The V gene end was trimmed by 4 bases and the J gene end by 7 bases; junction bases not matched to a gene: 12. The CDR3 length is 16 residues. The DNA of the CDR3 is TGTGCCAGCAGCTCATTAGGACAGGGAATTGGGCAGCCCCAGCATTTT. This translates into CASSSLGQGIGQPQHF. Supplemented by reference TRBV7-2 and TRBJ1-5, the full variable domain reads GAGVSQSPSNKVTEKGKDVELRCDPISGHTALYWYRQSLGQGLEFLIYFQGNSAPDKSGLPSDRFSAERTGGSVSTLTIQRTQQEDSAVYLCASSSLGQGIGQPQHFGDGTRLSIL.

This clone came up once. This sequence joins TRBV10-2 and TRBJ2-7; weak D call: TRBD1 (6 bases). CDR1 and CDR2 (germline): WSHSY, SAAADI. Deletions cut 6 bases from V and 0 bases from J, with 9 bases between. This CDR3 has 13 amino acids. Written as DNA, the CDR3 is TGCGCCAGCAGCCGACAGGCCTCCTACGAGCAGTACTTC. Amino acids: CASSRQASYEQYF.

The chain couples TRBV7-2 to TRBJ2-1; D gene ambiguous. Germline CDR1 SGHTA, CDR2 FQGNSA. This CDR3 spans 13 amino acids. Trimming pared 2 bases from V and 12 bases from J, leaving 14 bases between. The CDR3, as DNA: TGTGCCAGCAGCTTAAGCGTAGATGGAAGGCAGTTCTTC. Protein sequence: CASSLSVDGRQFF.

The chain links TRBV6-5 to TRBJ1-1; 9 nucleotides match TRBD1. V was pared by 11 bases and J by 5 bases, with 9 bases of the junction left unmatched. Germline lookup yields CDR1 MNHEY and CDR2 SVGAGI. The CDR3 sequence is 13 residues long. The CDR3, as DNA: TGTGCCGTCATGGACAGGGGAGGGACTGAAGCTTTCTTT. Translating it yields CAVMDRGGTEAFF.

The CDR3: CASSLGDRFINTEAFF. The CDR3 nucleotides read TGTGCCAGCAGCTTGGGGGACAGATTTATTAACACTGAAGCTTTCTTT. V usage is TRBV5-6 and J usage is TRBJ1-1, with 7 bases matching TRBD1. CDR3 length: 16 amino acids. Germline CDR1 reads SGHDT; CDR2 reads YYEEEE. With 0 bases clipped from V and 2 bases from J, the junction kept 7 bases outside the gene matches.

The chain couples TRBV5-6 to TRBJ1-3; D is possibly TRBD1 (5 bases). Deletions cut 1 base from V and 0 bases from J, with 17 bases between. The germline V gene has CDR1 SGHDT and CDR2 YYEEEE. This CDR3 is built from 18 residues. This CDR3 reads CASSLWAGLVGSGNTIYF. CDR3 coding DNA: TGTGCCAGCAGCTTGTGGGCAGGGCTTGTTGGCTCTGGAAACACCATATATTTT.

This sequence joins TRBV12-5 and TRBJ2-4; 8 bases map to TRBD2. CDR3 length: 17 amino acids. Germline CDR1 LGHNT, CDR2 FRNRAP. V was clipped by 7 bases and J by 2 bases; unmatched bases: 13. The CDR3 loop reads CASATFWAGGSKNIQYF. The CDR3 DNA reads as TGTGCTAGTGCTACCTTCTGGGCGGGGGGATCCAAAAACATTCAGTACTTC. Supplemented by reference TRBV12-5 and TRBJ2-4, the full variable domain reads DARVTQTPRHKVTEMGQEVTMRCQPILGHNTVFWYRQTMMQGLELLAYFRNRAPLDDSGMPKDRFSAEMPDATLATLKIQPSEPRDSAVYFCASATFWAGGSKNIQYFGAGTRLSVL.

This chain connects TRBV19 to TRBJ1-1, with a weak D call TRBD1 (6 bases). Looked up from germline, CDR1 is LNHDA and CDR2 is SQIVND (reference sequence). With 11 bases removed from V and 1 base from J, the gap between germline ends came to 17 bases. CDR3 length: 14 residues. CDR3 residues: CASTLQGRNTEAFF. Written as DNA, the CDR3 is TGTGCCTCAACTTTGCAGGGGCGGAACACTGAAGCTTTCTTT.

The V and J genes are TRBV25-1 and TRBJ2-5, with no clear D. The CDR3 loop spans 14 amino acids. The germline V and J ends were trimmed by 3 bases and 1 base, with 9 bases remaining between them. Germline V gene data show CDR1 as MGHDK and CDR2 as SYGVNS. This CDR3 reads CASSEPRSQETQYF. As DNA, the CDR3 is TGTGCCAGCAGTGAGCCTAGGTCCCAAGAGACCCAGTACTTC.

V gene TRBV11-1 combines with J gene TRBJ2-1, with D possibly being TRBD2 (7 bases). Germline V lookup: CDR1 SGHAT, CDR2 FQDESV (reference sequence). The V end was cut by 5 bases, the J end by 7 bases, with 15 bases between. The CDR3 runs to 14 residues. As DNA, the CDR3 is TGTGCCAGCAGCCGGGGAAGGGGGGGAAATGAGCAGTTCTTC. It is translated as CASSRGRGGNEQFF.

The rearrangement uses TRBV7-2 and TRBJ2-7; TRBD2 matches at 9 bases. Trimming took 7 bases from V and 2 from J; bases not matched to a gene: 6. CDR1 SGHTA and CDR2 FQGNSA come from the germline V gene. The CDR3 totals 14 residues. CDR3 nucleotides: TGTGCCAGCACCCGTAGCGGGGGACCCTACGAGCAGTACTTC. Its protein is CASTRSGGPYEQYF.